Sequencing of this T cell receptor (beta chain) was carried out in a study of T cells in Graves' hyperthyroidism and ophthalmopathy. This clonotype was found many times. Its antigen is undetermined. Losses at the gene ends were 6 bases for V and 7 bases for J; bases not matched to a gene: 11. This CDR3 contains 15 residues. From germline, CDR1 is SNHLY and CDR2 FYNNEI. General study points: Most thyroid clonotypes expanded above 0.001 appeared in blood too. Ophthalmopathy prediction by the model preceded onset by a median approximately 5.9 months.

Used for diagnoses were clinical symptoms, serum thyroxine and TRAb, thyroid ultrasound and orbital computed tomography. Amplified regions were TCR beta CDR3 sequences from RNA transcripts. During a first-round RT-PCR of the TCR CDR3, the HTBI primer set was used. Each CDR3 protein is one row after TCRdb ran MiXCR on the multiplex PCR reads. The sample comprises 460,000 or so distinct CDR3 sequences, approximately 15% of which are singletons, and 15% to 20% rests with the top ten. The chain has TRBV2 and TRBJ2-2; 7 bases line up with TRBD2. The TCR sequence derives from a woman under 30 with Graves' hyperthyroidism. The sequenced material came from blood. CDR3 amino acids: CASSELGTTSGELFF. The CDR3 coding sequence is TGTGCCAGCAGCGAACTAGGGACTACGAGCGGGGAGCTGTTTTTT.